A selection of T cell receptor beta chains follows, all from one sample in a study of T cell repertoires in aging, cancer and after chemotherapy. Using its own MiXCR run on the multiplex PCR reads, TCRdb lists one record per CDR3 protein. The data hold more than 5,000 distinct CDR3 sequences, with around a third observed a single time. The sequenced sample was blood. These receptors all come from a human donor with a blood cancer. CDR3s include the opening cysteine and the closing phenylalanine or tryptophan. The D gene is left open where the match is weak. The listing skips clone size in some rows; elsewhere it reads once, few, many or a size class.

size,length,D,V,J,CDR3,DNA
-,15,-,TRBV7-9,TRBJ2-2,CASSPRGLLIGELFF,TGTGCCAGCAGCCCCCGGGGTTTACTAATCGGGGAGCTGTTTTTT
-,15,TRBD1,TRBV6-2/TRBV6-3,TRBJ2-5,CASSESLGQGETQYF,TGTGCCAGCAGTGAATCCCTGGGACAGGGAGAGACCCAGTACTTC
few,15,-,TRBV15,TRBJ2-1,CATSPSGTLYNEQFF,TGTGCCACCAGCCCCAGCGGCACCCTCTACAATGAGCAGTTCTTC
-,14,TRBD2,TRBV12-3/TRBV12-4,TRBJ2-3,CASSLRLAADTQYF,TGTGCCAGCAGTCTCCGACTAGCCGCAGATACGCAGTATTTT
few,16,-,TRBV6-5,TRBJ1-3,CASSSPPATSGNTIYF,TGTGCCAGCAGTTCCCCGCCAGCCACCTCTGGAAACACCATATATTTT
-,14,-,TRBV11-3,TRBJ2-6,CASSLPAGANVLTF,TGTGCCAGCAGCCTGCCCGCTGGGGCCAACGTCCTGACTTTC
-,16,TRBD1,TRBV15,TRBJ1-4,CATSETGNSFREKLFF,TGTGCCACCAGCGAGACAGGGAACTCCTTCCGCGAAAAACTGTTTTTT
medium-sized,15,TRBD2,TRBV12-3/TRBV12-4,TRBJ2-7,CASSPQSGGPSEQYF,TGTGCCAGCAGCCCCCAGAGCGGGGGTCCTAGCGAGCAGTACTTC
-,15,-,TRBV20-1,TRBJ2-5,CSARVASSGQETQYF,TGCAGTGCTAGAGTGGCTAGTAGTGGCCAAGAGACCCAGTACTTC
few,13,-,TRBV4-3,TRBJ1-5,CASSLQGTQPQHF,TGCGCCAGCAGCCTACAGGGTACTCAGCCCCAGCATTTT
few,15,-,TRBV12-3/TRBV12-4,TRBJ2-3,CASSLSAGGTDTQYF,TGTGCCAGCAGTTTATCGGCAGGGGGCACAGATACGCAGTATTTT
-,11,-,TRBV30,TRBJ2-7,CAWSLGYEQYF,TGTGCCTGGAGTCTGGGGTACGAGCAGTACTTC
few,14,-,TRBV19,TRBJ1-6,CASRSGRSNSPLHF,TGTGCCAGTAGGTCTGGGCGGTCCAATTCACCCCTCCACTTT
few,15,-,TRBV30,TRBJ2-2,CAWSVRAGLTGELFF,TGTGCCTGGAGTGTAAGGGCAGGGCTCACCGGGGAGCTGTTTTTT
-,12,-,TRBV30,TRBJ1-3,CAWRGSGNTIYF,TGTGCCTGGAGGGGATCTGGAAACACCATATATTTT
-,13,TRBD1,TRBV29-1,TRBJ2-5,CSAPGTGQETQYF,TGCAGCGCTCCCGGGACAGGGCAAGAGACCCAGTACTTC
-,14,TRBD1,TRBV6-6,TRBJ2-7,CASSHTGGFYEQYF,TGTGCCAGCAGCCATACAGGGGGATTCTACGAGCAGTACTTC
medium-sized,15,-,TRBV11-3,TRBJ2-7,CASSLGGGRVVEQYF,TGTGCCAGCAGCTTAGGTGGGGGGAGAGTGGTTGAGCAGTACTTC
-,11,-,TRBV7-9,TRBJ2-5,CASSFAETQYF,TGTGCCAGCAGCTTCGCCGAGACCCAGTACTTC
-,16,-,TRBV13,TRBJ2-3,CASSVVSWGSTDTQYF,TGTGCCAGCAGCGTAGTATCATGGGGAAGCACAGATACGCAGTATTTT
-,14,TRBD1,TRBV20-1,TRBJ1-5,CSAAQGGSNQPQHF,TGCAGTGCCGCTCAGGGGGGGAGCAATCAGCCCCAGCATTTT
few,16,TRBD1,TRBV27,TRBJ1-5,CASSLLWDRGGQPQHF,TGTGCCAGCAGTTTATTGTGGGACAGGGGAGGTCAGCCCCAGCATTTT
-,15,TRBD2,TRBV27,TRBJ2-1,CASSPLAGSYNEQFF,TGTGCCAGCAGTCCTCTAGCGGGGTCCTACAATGAGCAGTTCTTC